This T cell receptor beta chain was observed in a study of control samples from healthy donors and cancer patients. In germline, CDR1 is MDHEN, CDR2 SYDVKM. Trimming cost V 6 bases and J 4 bases, with 15 bases left between them. CDR3 length: 14 residues. The method was immunoSEQ multiplex PCR; TCRdb's version includes in-frame clones alone and lacks a portion of them. In the table there are 150,000 or so clones, around 92% of which are singletons. The sequencing sample was made of blood. This chain joins TRBV28 and TRBJ1-1; D remains ambiguous. The clonotype originates from a woman between 45 and 65 years old in good health. The CDR3: CASSPPSGVTEAFF. DNA for the CDR3: TGTGCCAGCAGCCCCCCCTCCGGGGTCACTGAAGCTTTCTTT.